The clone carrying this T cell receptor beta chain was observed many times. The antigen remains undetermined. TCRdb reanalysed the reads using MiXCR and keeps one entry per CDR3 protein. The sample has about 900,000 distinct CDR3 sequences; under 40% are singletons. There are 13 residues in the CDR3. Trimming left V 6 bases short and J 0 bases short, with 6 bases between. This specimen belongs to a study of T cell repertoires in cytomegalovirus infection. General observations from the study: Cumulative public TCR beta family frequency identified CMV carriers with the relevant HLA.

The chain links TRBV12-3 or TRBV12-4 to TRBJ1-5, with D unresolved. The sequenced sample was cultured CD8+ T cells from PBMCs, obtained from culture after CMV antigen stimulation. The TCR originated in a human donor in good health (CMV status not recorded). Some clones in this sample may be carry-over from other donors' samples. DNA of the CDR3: TGTGCCAGCAGCCGATATAGCAATCAGCCCCAGCATTTT. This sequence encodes CASSRYSNQPQHF.